The 10 T cell receptor beta chains given below trace back to one sample, sequenced in a study of blood T cell repertoires in COVID-19. TCRdb keeps only in-frame clones here, not all; method: immunoSEQ multiplex PCR. The sample holds a few hundred thousand clones; 88% are singletons and the top ten take approximately 1%. Material: PBMCs or T cells enriched from blood (not recorded which). These receptors came from a woman aged 25 to 39 who had been exposed to COVID-19.

The rearrangement links TRBV7-3 to TRBJ1-5; TRBD1 is a possible D gene (6 bases). Germline V lookup: CDR1 SGHTA, CDR2 FQGTGA. V was cut by 1 base and J by 1 base, with 11 bases left in between. CDR3 length equals 16 residues. DNA of the CDR3: TGTGCCAGCAGCTTAATGTTGGGGGCAAGCAATCAGCCCCAGCATTTT. It yields the protein CASSLMLGASNQPQHF. The full variable domain, with the rest looked up from reference TRBV7-3 and TRBJ1-5, is GAGVSQTPSNKVTEKGKYVELRCDPISGHTALYWYRQSLGQGPEFLIYFQGTGAADDSGLPNDRFFAVRPEGSVSTLKIQRTERGDSAVYLCASSLMLGASNQPQHFGDGTRLSIL.

The chain combines TRBV15 with TRBJ2-3; D perhaps matches TRBD2 (6 bases). V was shortened by 5 bases and J by 0 bases, with 12 bases between the two germline ends. Germline values: CDR1 LNHNV, CDR2 YYDKDF (reference sequence). This CDR3 is 15 amino acids long. The DNA for the CDR3 is TGTGCCACCAGCCCAGCGGGCCCTAGCACAGATACGCAGTATTTT. Translating it yields CATSPAGPSTDTQYF.

The rearrangement links TRBV5-8 to TRBJ2-3; 8 nucleotides agree with TRBD1. The CDR3 spans 16 residues. CDR1 and CDR2 (germline): SGHTS, YDEGEE. Trimming took 4 bases from V and 6 from J; bases not matched to a gene: 13. The CDR3 reads CASSARTGPTHDTQYF. The CDR3, as DNA: TGTGCCAGCAGCGCTCGGACAGGGCCCACACACGATACGCAGTATTTT.

The V and J genes are TRBV11-1 and TRBJ1-1; the D gene is possibly TRBD1 (6 bases). This CDR3 contains 13 residues. CDR1 and CDR2 (germline): SGHAT, FQDESV (reference sequence). The V end was cut by 6 bases, the J end by 3 bases, with 11 bases between. The CDR3 nucleotides are TGTGCCAGCAGAGTACAGGGCGACACTGAAGCTTTCTTT. Amino acid sequence: CASRVQGDTEAFF.

The gene calls are TRBV16 and TRBJ1-6, with TRBD1 matching 8 bases. The CDR3 runs to 18 residues. V gave up 5 bases and J gave up 5 bases; unmatched junction bases: 14. Germline loops: CDR1 KGHSY, CDR2 FQNENV. The CDR3 DNA follows: TGTGCCAGCAGCTACCAAGTCACAGGGGGTTTTGATAATTCACCCCTCCACTTT. Amino acids: CASSYQVTGGFDNSPLHF.

The chain has TRBV28 and TRBJ2-2, with D maybe TRBD2 (5 bases). From germline, CDR1 is MDHEN and CDR2 SYDVKM. This CDR3 region has 15 residues. V lost 3 bases and J 5 bases, leaving 13 bases between the germline ends. This CDR3 reads CASSLREEVTGELFF. The DNA of the CDR3 is TGTGCCAGCAGTTTGCGTGAGGAGGTTACCGGGGAGCTGTTTTTT.

V usage is TRBV5-1 and J usage is TRBJ2-1, with D possibly being TRBD2 (6 bases). The CDR3 runs to 15 residues. V dropped 2 bases and J dropped 0 bases, with 9 bases sitting between them. CDR1 is SGHRS and CDR2 is YFSETQ in the germline V gene. CDR3 region: CASSFSGSSYNEQFF. CDR3 coding DNA: TGCGCCAGCAGCTTTAGCGGTAGCTCCTACAATGAGCAGTTCTTC.

The chain links TRBV5-4 to TRBJ2-7; 8 bases map to TRBD1. The CDR3 consists of 14 residues. CDR1 is SGHNT and CDR2 is YYREEE in the germline V gene (reference sequence). V lost 4 bases, J lost 1 base, and 4 bases stayed unmatched. The CDR3 is CASSRGQGSYEQYF. The CDR3 DNA is TGTGCCAGCAGCCGAGGACAGGGATCCTACGAGCAGTACTTC.

This clone was observed once. The chain combines TRBV5-4 with TRBJ1-6, with 8 bases fitting TRBD1. Germline CDR1 is SGHNT and CDR2 is YYREEE (reference sequence). The length of the CDR3 is 13 residues. The ends lost 4 bases at V and 9 bases at J; junction bases unmatched: 3. CDR3 amino acids: CASSPDRGSPLHF. As DNA, the CDR3 is TGTGCCAGCAGCCCCGACAGGGGTTCACCCCTCCACTTT.

This chain connects TRBV7-9 to TRBJ1-2; maybe TRBD1 (6 bases). Trimming removed 1 base from V and 6 bases from J, with 6 bases in between. Germline-derived CDR1 and CDR2 are SEHNR and FQNEAQ (reference sequence). CDR3 length: 12 residues. CDR3 residues: CASSLGDNGYTF. The DNA for the CDR3 is TGTGCCAGCAGCTTAGGGGACAATGGCTACACCTTC.